What follows are 17 T cell receptor beta chains derived from one specimen sequenced in a study of Ad26.COV2.S vaccination and SARS-CoV-2 variants. Regarding treatment: 15 to 20 received Ad26.COV2.S at low or high dose, single or two shots; about 5 received placebo; per-sample allocation not given. Day 63 after the first vaccine or placebo injection was the time point for sampling. The data were produced by immunoSEQ multiplex PCR, yet TCRdb's version contains in-frame clones alone and is incomplete. Among approximately 400,000 clones, more than 75% were seen once, and the ten largest hold 3% to 4%. Here the sequenced sample was peripheral blood, taken in a trial of Ad26.COV2.S vaccine versus placebo. The receptor set was obtained from a person between 18 and 65 years old who received the Ad26.COV2.S COVID-19 vaccine or a placebo.

J is TRBJ1-6 and V is TRBV7-9; D call uncertain. CDR1 SEHNR and CDR2 FQNEAQ come from the germline V gene (reference sequence). Deletions cut 4 bases from V and 7 bases from J, with 14 bases between. The CDR3 spans 15 residues. This CDR3 is CASSSSTADNSPLHF. CDR3 in DNA: TGTGCCAGCAGCTCCTCGACGGCGGACAATTCACCCCTCCACTTT.

The sample holds one count of this clone. The chain has TRBV19 and TRBJ2-7; D remains ambiguous. The CDR3 length is 16 residues. The germline gives CDR1 LNHDA, CDR2 SQIVND (reference sequence). Trimming took 3 bases from V and 0 from J, leaving 15 bases between them. The CDR3 sequence is CASSIGISRYSYEQYF. The CDR3 DNA follows: TGTGCCAGTAGTATTGGGATTTCCCGGTACTCCTACGAGCAGTACTTC.

This clone was seen only once. The chain has TRBV6-5 and TRBJ2-7, with 10 bases that match TRBD2. The V and J ends lost 5 bases and 2 bases, in that order; junction bases with no gene match: 6. Per the germline V gene, CDR1 is MNHEY and CDR2 is SVGAGI. This CDR3 spans 15 amino acids. The CDR3 spells CASSPKREGAYEQYF. As DNA, the CDR3 is TGTGCCAGCAGTCCAAAGCGGGAGGGGGCCTACGAGCAGTACTTC.

The V gene is TRBV18, the J gene TRBJ1-2; 8 nucleotides agree with TRBD1. This CDR3 is built from 12 residues. With 6 bases clipped from V and 8 bases from J, the junction kept 5 bases outside the gene matches. The germline gives CDR1 KGHSH, CDR2 LQKENI. The CDR3 protein is CASSKQGDGYTF. CDR3 sequence (DNA): TGTGCCAGCTCCAAACAGGGGGACGGCTACACCTTC.

This chain joins TRBV7-9 and TRBJ1-2; D is uncertain. There are 13 residues in the CDR3. Germline CDR1 reads SEHNR; CDR2 reads FQNEAQ (reference sequence). V shed 3 bases and J shed 4 bases, with 9 bases lying between them. The CDR3 spells CASSFAAGYGYTF. CDR3 nucleotides: TGTGCCAGCAGCTTTGCGGCGGGCTATGGCTACACCTTC.

This clone showed up just a few times. V and J are TRBV7-9 and TRBJ2-7; a possible D gene is TRBD1 (5 bases). The germline CDR1 and CDR2 sequences are SEHNR and FQNEAQ (reference sequence). V lost 0 bases to trimming and J lost 5 bases, with 5 bases between them. The CDR3 sequence is 12 residues long. DNA of the CDR3: TGTGCCAGCAGCTTAGCAGGGGACGAGCAGTACTTC. Protein: CASSLAGDEQYF.

The rearrangement links TRBV6-1 to TRBJ2-5, with D possibly TRBD1 on 6 matching bases. The CDR3 loop spans 13 amino acids. Germline V lookup: CDR1 MNHNS, CDR2 SASEGT. Trimming took 3 bases from V and 3 from J, leaving 8 bases between them. The DNA of the CDR3 is TGTGCCAGCAGTGATTCAGGGGAAGAGACCCAGTACTTC. This sequence encodes CASSDSGEETQYF.

V is TRBV9 and J is TRBJ2-7; perhaps TRBD2 as D (6 bases). CDR3 length equals 16 residues. Trimming shortened V by 4 bases and J by 6 bases, and 23 bases separated the two germline ends. The V gene's germline CDR1 is SGDLS and CDR2 YYNGEE. CDR3 sequence: CASSTTEGPLGGEQYF. CDR3 DNA sequence: TGTGCCAGCAGCACCACTGAAGGGCCCCTCGGGGGCGAGCAGTACTTC.

This chain connects TRBV11-2 to TRBJ2-5, with D maybe TRBD1 (5 bases). Germline lookup yields CDR1 SGHAT and CDR2 FQNNGV. Trimming took 0 bases from V and 4 from J, leaving 12 bases between them. The CDR3 spans 15 residues. The CDR3 region is CASSLEWGPTETQYF. The DNA of the CDR3 is TGTGCCAGCAGCTTAGAATGGGGCCCCACAGAGACCCAGTACTTC.

The rearrangement uses TRBV5-1 and TRBJ1-1, with D unresolved. This CDR3 has 14 residues. Between the trimmed V and J ends, which lost 3 bases and 0 bases, there was a span of 9 bases. Germline CDR1 and CDR2: SGHRS and YFSETQ. In DNA, the CDR3 is TGCGCCAGCAGCTGGCCTGACCTGAACACTGAAGCTTTCTTT. Protein product: CASSWPDLNTEAFF.

In this sample, this clone turned up once. The chain carries TRBV6-6 and TRBJ2-5; D possibly corresponds to TRBD1 (5 bases). The CDR3 sequence is 16 residues long. Germline lookup yields CDR1 MNHNY and CDR2 SVGAGI (reference sequence). Trimming removed 2 bases from V and 1 base from J, with 14 bases in between. DNA for the CDR3: TGTGCCAGCAGTTACCCTAACAGGCCCGGCCAAGAGACCCAGTACTTC. This encodes CASSYPNRPGQETQYF.

The chain is built from TRBV27 and TRBJ2-3; tentatively, D is TRBD2 (6 bases). Trimming took 6 bases from V and 6 from J, leaving 22 bases between them. This CDR3 region has 16 residues. The V gene's germline CDR1 is MNHEY and CDR2 SMNVEV (reference sequence). In DNA, the CDR3 is TGTGCCAGCAGCCCGACGTGGGCGGGAAGAGGGGATACGCAGTATTTT. Protein product: CASSPTWAGRGDTQYF.

This chain links TRBV30 with TRBJ2-7; D possibly matches TRBD1 or TRBD2 (6 bases each). This CDR3 is built from 13 residues. Germline V CDR1 and CDR2: GTSNPN, SVGIG (reference sequence). V lost 0 bases to trimming and J lost 2 bases, with 8 bases between them. In DNA, the CDR3 is TGTGCCTGGAGTGTAGGGGGGACCTACGAGCAGTACTTC. This codes for CAWSVGGTYEQYF. Full variable domain (missing parts from reference TRBV30 and TRBJ2-7): SQTIHQWPATLVQPVGSPLSLECTVEGTSNPNLYWYRQAAGRGLQLLFYSVGIGQISSEVPQNLSASRPQDRQFILSSKKLLLSDSGFYLCAWSVGGTYEQYFGPGTRLTVT.

V usage is TRBV6-4 and J usage is TRBJ1-4; D is undetermined. CDR1 and CDR2 from the germline V gene are MRHNA and SNTAGT. Between the trimmed V and J ends, which lost 4 bases and 3 bases, there was a span of 6 bases. The length of the CDR3 is 13 residues. The CDR3 spells CASSAVPNEKLFF. CDR3 DNA: TGTGCCAGCAGTGCGGTTCCTAATGAAAAACTGTTTTTT.

This chain uses TRBV7-6 with TRBJ2-6; 10 bases align to TRBD1. Losses at the gene ends were 5 bases for V and 3 bases for J; bases not matched to a gene: 7. The CDR3 is 17 amino acids. Germline loops: CDR1 SGHVS, CDR2 FNYEAQ. The CDR3 nucleotides are TGTGCCAGCAGCCCAAGACAGGGGGCCGATGGGGCCAACGTCCTGACTTTC. This sequence encodes CASSPRQGADGANVLTF.

V usage is TRBV30 and J usage is TRBJ2-7; D not resolved. The germline V gene has CDR1 GTSNPN and CDR2 SVGIG (reference sequence). The length of the CDR3 is 11 residues. The V end was cut by 4 bases, the J end by 3 bases, with 7 bases between. The CDR3 nucleotides are TGTGCCTGGACAAACAGCTACGAGCAGTACTTC. Its protein is CAWTNSYEQYF.

The V and J genes are TRBV7-9 and TRBJ2-1, with unresolved D. V dropped 4 bases and J dropped 9 bases, with 10 bases sitting between them. The CDR3 is 12 amino acids. Germline V CDR1 and CDR2: SEHNR, FQNEAQ (reference sequence). CDR3 sequence (DNA): TGTGCCAGCAGCTCACATGCGAGTGAGCAGTTCTTC. Encoded protein: CASSSHASEQFF.